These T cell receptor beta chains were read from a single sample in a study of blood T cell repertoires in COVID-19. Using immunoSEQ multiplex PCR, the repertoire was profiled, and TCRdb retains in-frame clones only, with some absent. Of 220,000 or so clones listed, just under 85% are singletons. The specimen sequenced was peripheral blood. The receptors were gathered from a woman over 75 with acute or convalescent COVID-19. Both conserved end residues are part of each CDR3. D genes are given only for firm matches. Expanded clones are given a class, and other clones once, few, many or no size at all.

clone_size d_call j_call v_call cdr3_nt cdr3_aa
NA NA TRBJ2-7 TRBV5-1 TGCGCCAGCAGCCTCCGGGACTCCGTCGGATACGAGCAGTACTTC CASSLRDSVGYEQYF
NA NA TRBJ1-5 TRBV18 TGTGCCAGCTCACCCGAGGTAGGTCAGCCCCAGCATTTT CASSPEVGQPQHF
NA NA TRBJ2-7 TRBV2 TGTGCCAGCCGTACAGGGCCCTACGAGCAGTACTTC CASRTGPYEQYF
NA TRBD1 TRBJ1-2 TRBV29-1 TGCAGCGTTGCCCGGGACAGCCTCTATGGCTACACCTTC CSVARDSLYGYTF
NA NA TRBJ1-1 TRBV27 TGTGCCAGCAGTCCGAGGGGGGGAAGCACTGAAGCTTTCTTT CASSPRGGSTEAFF
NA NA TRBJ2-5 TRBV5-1 TGCGCCAGCAGCAGAGGCCAAGAGACCCAGTACTTC CASSRGQETQYF
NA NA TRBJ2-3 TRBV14 TGTGCCAGCAGCCAAGGGTTGGCGGGGCCCCGCACAGATACGCAGTATTTT CASSQGLAGPRTDTQYF
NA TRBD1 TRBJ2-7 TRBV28 TGTGCCAGCAGTTCCGGGACAGGCGGAGTCGGGCAGTACTTC CASSSGTGGVGQYF
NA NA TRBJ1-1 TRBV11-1 TGTGCCAGCTCGCTGAGAAACACTGAAGCTTTCTTT CASSLRNTEAFF
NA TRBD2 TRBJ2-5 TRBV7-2 TGTGCCAGCAGTTTGACTAGCGAGACTCAAGAGACCCAGTACTTC CASSLTSETQETQYF
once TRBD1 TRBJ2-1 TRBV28 TGTGCCAGCAGCCGCGGCAGGGGGAAGTTCTTC CASSRGRGKFF
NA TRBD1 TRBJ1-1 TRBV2 TGTGCCAGCAGTGGGTGGAAGGAGGGGGCACGGACTGAAGCTTTCTTT CASSGWKEGARTEAFF
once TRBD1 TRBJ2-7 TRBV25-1 TGTGCCAGCAGAGCCCTGACAGGGTACTACGAGCAGTACTTC CASRALTGYYEQYF
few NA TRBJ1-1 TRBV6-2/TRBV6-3 TGTGCCAGCAGTTCCCACCGAGGTGGCACTGAAGCTTTCTTT CASSSHRGGTEAFF
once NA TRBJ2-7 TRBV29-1 TGCAGCGTTGAAGCCTCCAGTGGCACCTACGAGCAGTACTTC CSVEASSGTYEQYF
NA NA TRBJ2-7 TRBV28 TGTGCCAGCAGTGCGAAGGGGGACTATCATTCCTACGAGCAGTACTTC CASSAKGDYHSYEQYF
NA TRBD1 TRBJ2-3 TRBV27 TGTGCCAGCAGTTTAGCCAGGGGGAAGGGCACAGATACGCAGTATTTT CASSLARGKGTDTQYF
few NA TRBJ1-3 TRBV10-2 TGCGCCAGCAGTGGGGCGGGCTCTGGAAACACCATATATTTT CASSGAGSGNTIYF
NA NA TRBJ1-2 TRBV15 TGTGCCACCAGCAGCTTTCAGTCTAACTATGGCTACACCTTC CATSSFQSNYGYTF
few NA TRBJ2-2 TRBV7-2 TGTGCCAGCAGCTTATTCCAGGACACCGGGGAGCTGTTTTTT CASSLFQDTGELFF
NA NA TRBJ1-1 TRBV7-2 TGTGCCAGCAGCTTAGTTGTTGGGCGTACTGAAGCTTTCTTT CASSLVVGRTEAFF
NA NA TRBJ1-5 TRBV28 TGTGCCAGCAGTTTGAGAGGTCAGCCCCAGCATTTT CASSLRGQPQHF
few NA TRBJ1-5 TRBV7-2 TGTGCCAGCAGTTTTGGGAGCCAGCCCCAGCATTTT CASSFGSQPQHF
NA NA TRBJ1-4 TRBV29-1 TGCAGCGTTGCCAGGACGGGACTTGGGACTAATGAAAAACTGTTTTTT CSVARTGLGTNEKLFF
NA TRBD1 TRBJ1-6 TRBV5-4 TGTGCCAGCAGCCGGGACAGGGATTCACCCCTCCACTTT CASSRDRDSPLHF
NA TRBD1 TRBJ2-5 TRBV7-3 TGTGCCAGCAGGCCGGGACAGGGGTGGGAGACCCAGTACTTC CASRPGQGWETQYF
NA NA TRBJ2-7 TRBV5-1 TGCGCCAGCAGCTTTGGGCAGGGAACATACGAGCAGTACTTC CASSFGQGTYEQYF
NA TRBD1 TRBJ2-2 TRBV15 TGTGCCACCAGCAGAGATTTGGGACAGGGGGCGGGAGGAGGCACCGGGGAGCTGTTTTTT CATSRDLGQGAGGGTGELFF
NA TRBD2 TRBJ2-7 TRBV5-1 TGCGCCAGCAGCTTATCACTAGCGGGGCCAGACTACGAGCAGTACTTC CASSLSLAGPDYEQYF
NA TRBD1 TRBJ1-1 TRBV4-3 TGCGCCAGCGGGGGGACAGGGACCTTGAACACTGAAGCTTTCTTT CASGGTGTLNTEAFF
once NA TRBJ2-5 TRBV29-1 TGCAGCGTTGCACAGCAAGAGACCCAGTACTTC CSVAQQETQYF
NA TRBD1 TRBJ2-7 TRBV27 TGTGCCAGCAGTTCCCCCCGAGACAGGGGGCTGTTCGAGCAGTACTTC CASSSPRDRGLFEQYF
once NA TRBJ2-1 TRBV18 TGTGCCAGCTCCGCCGACAGCTTAACCTACAATGAGCAGTTCTTC CASSADSLTYNEQFF
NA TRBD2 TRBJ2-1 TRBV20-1 TGCAGTGCTAGTCCGGGAAACGTTGATCTAGCGGGAGATGAGGTTGAGCAGTTCTTC CSASPGNVDLAGDEVEQFF
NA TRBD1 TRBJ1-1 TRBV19 TGTGCCAGTAAGACCGTTCAGGGGGCTGGTGAAGCTTTCTTT CASKTVQGAGEAFF
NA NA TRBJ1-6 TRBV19 TGTGCCAGTAGTAAGGGAAGACTTTCCGGGGATTCACCCCTCCACTTT CASSKGRLSGDSPLHF
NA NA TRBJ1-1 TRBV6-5 TGTGCCAGCAGCCGACGGGAGGCGGACACTGAAGCTTTCTTT CASSRREADTEAFF
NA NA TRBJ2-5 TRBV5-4 TGTGCCAGCAGCTTGACAGGAGTGGCGGGGGAGACCCAGTACTTC CASSLTGVAGETQYF
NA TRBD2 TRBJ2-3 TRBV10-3 TGTGCCATCAGTGCCCGGGAGGGTAGCACAGATACGCAGTATTTT CAISAREGSTDTQYF
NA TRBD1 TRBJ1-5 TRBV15 TGTGCCACCAGCAGAGGGCGGACAGGGACCGGTCAGCCCCAGCATTTT CATSRGRTGTGQPQHF
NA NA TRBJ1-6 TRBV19 TGTGCCAGTAGTATAGATCGCGCAATACGTTCACCCCTCCACTTT CASSIDRAIRSPLHF
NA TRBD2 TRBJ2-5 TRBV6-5 TGTGCCAGCAGGTCTAGCGGGGGGCTCCAAGAGACCCAGTACTTC CASRSSGGLQETQYF
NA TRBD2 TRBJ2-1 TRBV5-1 TGCGCCAGCAGCCCGACCCCGACTAGCGGATACAATGAGCAGTTCTTC CASSPTPTSGYNEQFF
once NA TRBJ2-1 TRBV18 TGTGCCAGCTCAAGGCAGGGGACCTACAATGAGCAGTTCTTC CASSRQGTYNEQFF
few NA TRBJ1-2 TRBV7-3 TGTGCCAGCAGCTTAAGCAGGGAACATGGCTACACCTTC CASSLSREHGYTF